The rows below give T cell receptor beta chains drawn from one sample of a study of T cell changes during pregnancy in multiple sclerosis. The repertoire was sequenced with immunoSEQ multiplex PCR; TCRdb's copy has only in-frame clones and lacks some. The sample has 70,000 to 80,000 clones, 90% to 95% seen once. The source material was peripheral blood, sampled in the first trimester of pregnancy. Every receptor here comes from a female donor with multiple sclerosis, enrolled in a pregnancy study. Both conserved end residues are part of each CDR3. The D gene is left open where the match is weak. Not every row has a clone size; where given, it reads once, few, many or a size class.

V: TRBV18
size: .
D: .
J: TRBJ1-1
CDR3: CASSGGGVSNTEAFF
DNA: TGTGCCAGCTCCGGCGGGGGCGTCTCGAACACTGAAGCTTTCTTT

V: TRBV5-4
size: .
D: TRBD1
J: TRBJ2-7
CDR3: CASSSPGTGSMVLEQYF
DNA: TGTGCCAGCAGCTCTCCCGGGACAGGGAGTATGGTACTCGAGCAGTACTTC

V: TRBV28
size: .
D: TRBD1
J: TRBJ2-5
CDR3: CASSPPPGTGGTETQYF
DNA: TGTGCCAGCAGTCCACCCCCCGGGACAGGGGGGACGGAGACCCAGTACTTC

V: TRBV7-3
size: .
D: TRBD2
J: TRBJ2-2
CDR3: CASSFAGDGGLFF
DNA: TGTGCCAGCAGCTTTGCGGGGGACGGAGGGCTGTTTTTT

V: TRBV6-1
size: .
D: .
J: TRBJ2-7
CDR3: CASSPWGGYTYEQYF
DNA: TGTGCCAGCAGCCCCTGGGGCGGCTACACCTACGAGCAGTACTTC

V: TRBV18
size: .
D: TRBD2
J: TRBJ2-7
CDR3: CASSFSGLAVAEQYF
DNA: TGTGCCAGCTCATTCTCGGGACTAGCGGTCGCCGAGCAGTACTTC

V: TRBV7-9
size: .
D: .
J: TRBJ1-6
CDR3: CASSLSGSPLHF
DNA: TGTGCCAGCAGCTTATCGGGGTCACCCCTCCACTTT

V: TRBV28
size: .
D: .
J: TRBJ2-3
CDR3: CASSLQVTGTDTQYF
DNA: TGTGCCAGCAGTTTGCAGGTAACGGGCACAGATACGCAGTATTTT

V: TRBV6-5
size: once
D: .
J: TRBJ1-1
CDR3: CASSYLSGVRNTEAFF
DNA: TGTGCCAGCAGTTACCTCAGCGGGGTTCGGAACACTGAAGCTTTCTTT

V: TRBV28
size: .
D: .
J: TRBJ2-7
CDR3: CASSHSYEQYF
DNA: TGTGCCAGCAGTCATAGCTACGAGCAGTACTTC

V: TRBV27
size: .
D: .
J: TRBJ2-3
CDR3: CASSQKVTLHTQYF
DNA: TGTGCCAGCAGCCAGAAGGTTACACTACATACGCAGTATTTT

V: TRBV2
size: .
D: TRBD1
J: TRBJ1-5
CDR3: CASTLTGDSNQPQHF
DNA: TGTGCCAGCACATTGACAGGGGATAGCAATCAGCCCCAGCATTTT

V: TRBV4-1
size: .
D: TRBD2
J: TRBJ2-1
CDR3: CASSQASPSFGREGKDEQFF
DNA: TGCGCCAGCAGCCAAGCCTCCCCTAGTTTTGGGCGGGAGGGCAAAGATGAGCAGTTCTTC

V: TRBV7-6
size: .
D: TRBD1
J: TRBJ2-7
CDR3: CASSSGTGATYEQYF
DNA: TGTGCCAGCAGCTCCGGGACAGGGGCCACCTACGAGCAGTACTTC

V: TRBV7-7
size: .
D: .
J: TRBJ2-5
CDR3: CASSLAGEAETQYF
DNA: TGTGCCAGCAGCTTAGCCGGAGAGGCAGAGACCCAGTACTTC

V: TRBV11-2
size: few
D: .
J: TRBJ2-3
CDR3: CASSLTGRVFTDTQYF
DNA: TGTGCCAGCAGCTTAACGGGCAGGGTTTTCACAGATACGCAGTATTTT

V: TRBV27
size: once
D: .
J: TRBJ2-1
CDR3: CASSLSGSYNEQFF
DNA: TGTGCCAGCAGTTTATCTGGCAGTTACAATGAGCAGTTCTTC

V: TRBV7-8
size: few
D: TRBD1
J: TRBJ2-7
CDR3: CASSLVRTGSYEQYF
DNA: TGTGCCAGCAGCTTAGTACGGACAGGGAGCTACGAGCAGTACTTC

V: TRBV6-5
size: .
D: .
J: TRBJ1-1
CDR3: CASSRGGGNTEAFF
DNA: TGTGCCAGCAGCCGTGGGGGGGGGAACACTGAAGCTTTCTTT

V: TRBV23-1
size: .
D: TRBD1
J: TRBJ2-1
CDR3: CASSQSHLVTGGVYNEQFF
DNA: TGCGCCAGCAGTCAATCCCATCTCGTAACAGGGGGCGTGTACAATGAGCAGTTCTTC

V: TRBV18
size: .
D: TRBD1
J: TRBJ1-2
CDR3: CASSPRDSVAYGYTF
DNA: TGTGCCAGCTCACCACGGGACAGCGTAGCGTATGGCTACACCTTC

V: TRBV19
size: .
D: TRBD1
J: TRBJ1-2
CDR3: CASSMGDSRTNYGYTF
DNA: TGTGCCAGTAGTATGGGGGACAGCCGAACTAACTATGGCTACACCTTC

V: TRBV7-9
size: .
D: TRBD1
J: TRBJ2-2
CDR3: CASIRTGVDTGELFF
DNA: TGTGCCAGCATCCGGACAGGGGTAGACACCGGGGAGCTGTTTTTT

V: TRBV5-8
size: .
D: TRBD1
J: TRBJ1-5
CDR3: CASSSGTGTENQPQHF
DNA: TGTGCCAGCAGCTCTGGGACAGGGACAGAGAATCAGCCCCAGCATTTT

V: TRBV19
size: .
D: .
J: TRBJ2-6
CDR3: CASNAGTGANVLTF
DNA: TGTGCCAGTAACGCCGGGACTGGGGCCAACGTCCTGACTTTC

V: TRBV5-1
size: .
D: .
J: TRBJ1-5
CDR3: CASSLGGGGGDNQPQHF
DNA: TGCGCCAGCAGTTTGGGGGGCGGCGGGGGCGATAATCAGCCCCAGCATTTT

V: TRBV29-1
size: once
D: .
J: TRBJ1-1
CDR3: CSVEGPLNTEAFF
DNA: TGCAGCGTTGAAGGGCCATTGAACACTGAAGCTTTCTTT

V: TRBV27
size: .
D: TRBD2
J: TRBJ2-1
CDR3: CASSFLGTSAYNEQFF
DNA: TGTGCCAGCAGTTTTTTAGGGACTAGCGCCTACAATGAGCAGTTCTTC

V: TRBV19
size: .
D: TRBD1
J: TRBJ1-4
CDR3: CASRRTGNEKLFF
DNA: TGTGCCAGTAGAAGGACAGGGAATGAAAAACTGTTTTTT

V: TRBV6-5
size: .
D: TRBD2
J: TRBJ2-1
CDR3: CASSYGGTSGNEQFF
DNA: TGTGCCAGCAGTTACGGGGGAACTAGCGGGAATGAGCAGTTCTTC

V: TRBV28
size: .
D: .
J: TRBJ2-7
CDR3: CASSLQGSGTSAPYEQYF
DNA: TGTGCCAGCAGTTTACAGGGTAGCGGAACTAGTGCCCCCTACGAGCAGTACTTC

V: TRBV28
size: .
D: .
J: TRBJ1-5
CDR3: CASSSQIRGSNQPQHF
DNA: TGTGCCAGCAGTTCCCAGATAAGGGGAAGTAATCAGCCCCAGCATTTT

V: TRBV7-6
size: .
D: .
J: TRBJ1-5
CDR3: CASSDQGINQPQHF
DNA: TGTGCCAGCAGCGACCAGGGGATCAATCAGCCCCAGCATTTT

V: TRBV2
size: .
D: .
J: TRBJ1-5
CDR3: CASSQDSLSNQPQHF
DNA: TGTGCCAGCAGTCAGGACAGTCTAAGCAATCAGCCCCAGCATTTT

V: TRBV19
size: .
D: TRBD1
J: TRBJ2-7
CDR3: CASSGFGTDEQYF
DNA: TGTGCCAGTAGTGGATTCGGGACAGACGAGCAGTACTTC